The 17 T cell receptor beta chains below come from one sample, sequenced in a study of T cell repertoires in cytomegalovirus infection. TCRdb re-derived calls from the reads in MiXCR, one entry per CDR3 protein. The sample has fewer than 400,000 distinct CDR3 sequences, 15% to 20% seen once. The sequenced sample consisted of PBMCs. These receptors came from a human donor in good health (CMV status not recorded). Some clones in this sample may be carry-over from other donors' samples.

The table lists this clonotype with a few counts. This CDR3 reads CAGGGGRAINEQFF. CDR3 bases: TGTGCCGGCGGAGGCGGCCGGGCAATCAATGAGCAGTTCTTC. The chain carries TRBV2 and TRBJ2-1; D perhaps matches TRBD2 (5 bases). Germline lookup yields CDR1 SNHLY and CDR2 FYNNEI. Trimming took off 11 bases at V and 6 bases at J, with 20 bases between the two ends. This CDR3 has 14 amino acids.

Of note for this clonotype: A much larger clone is a single base away; this may be a read error. The chain uses TRBV6-2 or TRBV6-3 and TRBJ2-7; 7 bases agree with TRBD2. Germline CDR1 is MNHEY and CDR2 is SVGEGT. V shed 6 bases and J 0 bases; nucleotides not matched to a gene: 8. The CDR3 spans 15 residues. Written as DNA, the CDR3 is TGTGCCAGCAGGGGTGGGAGGGCTAGCTCCTACGAGCAGTACTTC. Translated, it gives CASRGGRASSYEQYF.

This clonotype was observed a handful of times. The CDR3 nucleotides read TGTGCCAGCAGCTTGCAGGGGGCGATCACTGAAGCTTTCTTT. Its translation is CASSLQGAITEAFF. The chain combines TRBV5-5 with TRBJ1-1; 8 bases match TRBD1. CDR3 size: 14 residues. Germline V CDR1 and CDR2: SGHKS, YYEKEE (reference sequence). The ends lost 1 base at V and 4 bases at J; junction bases unmatched: 3.

The chain couples TRBV20-1 to TRBJ2-7; 8 bases fit TRBD2. Germline V CDR1 and CDR2: DFQATT, SNEGSKA (reference sequence). With 0 bases clipped from V and 0 bases from J, the junction kept 4 bases outside the gene matches. The CDR3 spans 15 residues. CDR3 region: CSARDATSGSYEQYF. In nucleotides, the CDR3 is TGCAGTGCTAGAGATGCCACTAGCGGCTCCTACGAGCAGTACTTC.

The chain uses TRBV27 and TRBJ1-1; no clear D. Germline CDR1 reads MNHEY; CDR2 reads SMNVEV (reference sequence). The CDR3 is 13 amino acids. V lost 6 bases to trimming and J lost 2 bases, with 10 bases between them. In nucleotides, the CDR3 is TGTGCCAGCAGCAAAGGGTTCAACACTGAAGCTTTCTTT. As protein: CASSKGFNTEAFF.

The rearrangement links TRBV19 to TRBJ1-5; maybe TRBD1 (6 bases). The germline gives CDR1 LNHDA, CDR2 SQIVND (reference sequence). The CDR3 is 15 residues long. The V end was cut by 5 bases, the J end by 7 bases, with 18 bases between. DNA for the CDR3: TGTGCCAGTAGTTTTGTTGGGGGGCCGGGGCAGCCCCAGCATTTT. Protein: CASSFVGGPGQPQHF.

This clonotype came up once. This may arise from a read error, as a much more abundant clone is one base away. The DNA is left out, because the CDR3 cannot be placed on it with certainty; the CDR3 is given as TCRdb lists it. The CDR3 sequence: CASSLVGAGTNTEAYF. The chain recombines TRBV7-2 with TRBJ1-1; no check of the table's D call, TRBD1, against the DNA was made. Including both end residues, the CDR3 is 16 amino acids long. The germline gives CDR1 SGHTA, CDR2 FQGNSA.

This clonotype was found a few times. In DNA, the CDR3 is TGTGCCAGCAGCTCGGACAGGTACCACTACACCTTC. Translation: CASSSDRYHYTF. The rearrangement links TRBV5-4 to TRBJ1-2; 7 bases agree with TRBD1. J was trimmed by 10 bases and V by 3 bases; bases with no gene match: 6. Germline V gene lookup returns CDR1 SGHNT and CDR2 YYREEE (reference sequence). The CDR3 is made up of 12 amino acids.

The chain combines TRBV24-1 with TRBJ2-6, with D unclear. Germline V gene data show CDR1 as KGHDR and CDR2 as SFDVKD. Trimming removed 4 bases from V and 1 base from J, with 4 bases in between. The CDR3 length is 14 residues. CDR3 sequence reads: CATSDESGANVLTF. The CDR3 nucleotides are TGTGCCACCAGTGACGAATCTGGGGCCAACGTCCTGACTTTC.

This clonotype was observed at least ten times. CDR3 region: CASSLKAGRQETQYF. The CDR3 DNA reads as TGTGCCAGCAGTTTGAAGGCGGGACGGCAAGAGACCCAGTACTTC. The chain carries TRBV27 and TRBJ2-5; TRBD2 is a possible D gene (6 bases). Germline loops: CDR1 MNHEY, CDR2 SMNVEV (reference sequence). The V and J ends lost 3 bases and 2 bases respectively, with 13 bases between them. The CDR3 totals 15 residues.

The V and J genes are TRBV15 and TRBJ2-3, with 14 bases fitting TRBD2. Germline CDR1 LNHNV, CDR2 YYDKDF (reference sequence). V trimming: 4 bases; J trimming: 1 base; junction bases outside the gene matches: 1. The CDR3 is 16 amino acids. The CDR3 bases are TGTGCCACCAGCAAGGGACTAGCGGGGGGCACAGATACGCAGTATTTT. Its translation is CATSKGLAGGTDTQYF.

This clonotype was observed a few times. This chain connects TRBV10-3 to TRBJ1-2; D is ambiguous. Looked up from germline, CDR1 is ENHRY and CDR2 is SYGVKD. V gave up 0 bases and J gave up 1 base, with 9 bases separating them. CDR3 length: 15 amino acids. CDR3 loop: CAISESGIRNYGYTF. For the CDR3, the DNA is TGTGCCATCAGTGAGTCTGGGATTCGTAACTATGGCTACACCTTC.

The chain combines TRBV14 with TRBJ2-1, with D perhaps TRBD1 or TRBD2 (5 bases each). The V end lost 4 bases, the J end lost 9 bases, and 13 bases lay between the germline ends. CDR1 SGHDN and CDR2 FVKESK come from the germline V gene. This CDR3 has 13 amino acids. The CDR3 DNA reads as TGTGCCAGCAGCCGGGGACCTTGGAGTGAGCAGTTCTTC. Translation gives CASSRGPWSEQFF.

This clonotype was seen ten or more times. The V and J genes are TRBV19 and TRBJ2-1, with 8 nucleotides matching TRBD2. V shed 8 bases, J shed 4 bases, and the junction held 10 bases outside the gene matches. CDR3 length: 15 amino acids. From germline, CDR1 is LNHDA and CDR2 SQIVND (reference sequence). Here the CDR3 reads CASYPGLATYNEQFF. CDR3 coding DNA: TGTGCCAGTTACCCCGGACTAGCTACGTACAATGAGCAGTTCTTC.

V is TRBV18 and J is TRBJ2-7; tentative D call: TRBD1 (6 bases). Trimming took 2 bases from V and 6 from J, leaving 14 bases between them. Germline V gene data show CDR1 as KGHSH and CDR2 as LQKENI. The CDR3 has 14 amino acids. The CDR3 loop is CASSPENRVFEQYF. CDR3 sequence (DNA): TGTGCCAGCTCACCAGAGAACAGGGTCTTCGAGCAGTACTTC.

A word on this clonotype: A read error may produce the germline difference seen at one junction end. This rearrangement joins TRBV12-3 or TRBV12-4 to TRBJ1-3, with 7 nucleotides matching TRBD1. CDR3 size: 14 residues. CDR3 region: CASSRTGAGTTIYF. The CDR3 DNA is TGTGCCAGCAGCCGCACAGGGGCTGGAACCACCATATATTTT.

Of note for this clonotype: Here the CDR3 omits its conserved ending phenylalanine or tryptophan, so a read error is the likely source. The gene calls are TRBV7-6 and TRBJ2-5, with D hard to call. The CDR3 totals 13 residues. Germline values: CDR1 SGHVS, CDR2 FNYEAQ. V was trimmed by 2 bases and J by 0 bases, leaving 4 bases between them. CDR3 loop: CASSLTHQETQYY. The CDR3 nucleotides read TGTGCCAGCAGCTTAACACACCAAGAGACCCAGTACTAC.